This passage covers 19 T cell receptor beta chains from one sample sequenced in a study of CD8+CD57+ T cells in acquired aplastic anemia. It was genomic DNA that served as the template for profiling TCR beta VDJ and CDR3. TCRdb processed the reads anew with MiXCR; each CDR3 protein has one entry. The sample includes 100,000 to 150,000 distinct CDR3 sequences, under 65% of them seen just once. Only patients with CD8+CD57+ cell expansion on flow cytometry were chosen for sequencing. Input material: sorted CD4+, CD8+, or CD8+CD57+ T cells (not recorded which) from PBMCs. The receptors shown here come from a human donor with aplastic anemia.

The chain uses TRBV6-1 and TRBJ2-3, with D unresolved. CDR1 MNHNS and CDR2 SASEGT come from the germline V gene. This CDR3 is built from 14 residues. Trimming took off 6 bases at V and 2 bases at J, with 12 bases between the two ends. CDR3 residues: CASSSPDHTDTQYF. CDR3 bases: TGTGCCAGCAGCTCCCCCGATCACACAGATACGCAGTATTTT.

The chain recombines TRBV15 with TRBJ2-3; D ambiguous. The CDR3 is made up of 14 amino acids. Between the trimmed V and J ends, which lost 1 base and 4 bases, there was a span of 9 bases. Germline V CDR1 and CDR2: LNHNV, YYDKDF (reference sequence). CDR3 in amino acids: CATSRGKPSDTQYF. In nucleotides, the CDR3 is TGTGCCACCAGCAGAGGAAAACCATCAGATACGCAGTATTTT.

The J gene is TRBJ1-2, the V gene TRBV10-3; 7 nucleotides line up with TRBD1. Germline trimming cut 5 bases from V and 0 bases from J; bases unmatched to any gene: 0. The germline gives CDR1 ENHRY, CDR2 SYGVKD. There are 13 residues in the CDR3. The CDR3 sequence is CAISTGANYGYTF. Written as DNA, the CDR3 is TGTGCCATCAGTACAGGGGCTAACTATGGCTACACCTTC.

The rearrangement links TRBV24-1 to TRBJ2-1, with unresolved D. CDR1 and CDR2 from the germline V gene are KGHDR and SFDVKD. The ends were cut back, 3 bases at V and 5 bases at J, with 16 bases in the middle. The CDR3 has 16 residues. CDR3 in amino acids: CATSDPTRAGNNEQFF. The CDR3 region has the DNA TGTGCCACCAGTGATCCGACCCGAGCCGGAAACAATGAGCAGTTCTTC.

In its sample, this clonotype was seen a few times. This sequence joins TRBV5-6 and TRBJ2-1, with D tentatively TRBD2 (6 bases). The V and J ends lost 1 base and 4 bases respectively, with 18 bases between them. The CDR3 runs to 17 residues. Germline CDR1 SGHDT, CDR2 YYEEEE. CDR3 amino acids: CASSLSIRRGKYNEQFF. CDR3 DNA: TGTGCCAGCAGCTTGAGTATACGGCGGGGCAAGTACAATGAGCAGTTCTTC. Complete variable domain (other parts from reference TRBV5-6 and TRBJ2-1): DAGVTQSPTHLIKTRGQQVTLRCSPKSGHDTVSWYQQALGQGPQFIFQYYEEEERQRGNFPDRFSGHQFPNYSSELNVNALLLGDSALYLCASSLSIRRGKYNEQFFGPGTRLTVL.

V gene TRBV25-1 combines with J gene TRBJ2-7; the match to TRBD1 covers 7 bases. Trimming at V came to 0 bases and at J to 7 bases, leaving 18 bases not matched to a gene. CDR3 length: 18 amino acids. Per germline, CDR1 MGHDK and CDR2 SYGVNS. CDR3 region: CASSEYIFGERGRWEQYF. The CDR3 DNA reads TGTGCCAGCAGTGAATATATCTTCGGGGAGAGGGGGCGCTGGGAGCAGTACTTC.

The chain has TRBV15 and TRBJ1-6; D remains ambiguous. Germline values: CDR1 LNHNV, CDR2 YYDKDF (reference sequence). The CDR3 has 17 amino acids. V was pared by 1 base and J by 7 bases, with 17 bases between. The CDR3 reads CATSRVTRALYNSPLHF. Written as DNA, the CDR3 is TGTGCCACCAGCAGAGTAACGAGAGCCCTTTACAATTCACCCCTCCACTTT.

This rearrangement joins TRBV2 to TRBJ1-2; 7 nucleotides agree with TRBD1. Germline V gene data show CDR1 as SNHLY and CDR2 as FYNNEI. Trimming cost V 2 bases and J 5 bases; bases outside gene matches: 8. CDR3 length equals 15 residues. CDR3 nucleotide sequence: TGTGCCAGCAGTGAACGGCACAGGGGTCGTTATGGCTACACCTTC. Its translation is CASSERHRGRYGYTF.

Concerning this clonotype: Since a much larger clone is just one base distant, this may be a read error. The chain combines TRBV4-3 with TRBJ1-4; tentatively, D is TRBD1 (6 bases). V lost 11 bases to trimming and J lost 5 bases, with 18 bases between them. The CDR3 contains 14 residues. CDR1 is LGHNA, CDR2 YSLEER, per germline. CDR3 sequence: CAEGGGQSNEKLFF. In nucleotides, the CDR3 is TGCGCCGAGGGCGGGGGGCAGAGCAATGAAAAACTGTTTTTT.

This rearrangement joins TRBV5-4 to TRBJ1-2, with D possibly matching TRBD1 (6 bases). V was clipped by 5 bases and J by 8 bases, with 19 bases between them. The length of the CDR3 is 14 residues. Germline V gene lookup returns CDR1 SGHNT and CDR2 YYREEE (reference sequence). This CDR3 reads CASRQDSLPQGYTF. CDR3 nucleotides: TGTGCCAGCAGACAGGACAGCCTTCCTCAAGGCTACACCTTC.

The chain joins TRBV7-2 to TRBJ2-1; no reliable D call. Germline V gene sequence: CDR1 SGHTA, CDR2 FQGNSA. V dropped 1 base and J dropped 6 bases, with 7 bases sitting between them. The CDR3 is made up of 13 amino acids. The CDR3 nucleotides are TGTGCCAGCAGCTTAGGATCGCTCAATGAGCAGTTCTTC. It yields the protein CASSLGSLNEQFF.

This clonotype was counted a single time. The chain uses TRBV20-1 and TRBJ1-1, with a possible D match to TRBD1 (6 bases). The CDR3 is made up of 15 amino acids. Germline V gene lookup returns CDR1 DFQATT and CDR2 SNEGSKA (reference sequence). Trimming pared 0 bases from V and 4 bases from J, leaving 15 bases between. The chain's CDR3 is CSARDWLQGITEAFF. The DNA of the CDR3 is TGCAGTGCTAGAGATTGGCTTCAGGGGATCACTGAAGCTTTCTTT.

The CDR3 coding sequence is TGTGCCAGTAGCCCCCCCGGCCCCACAGATACGCAGTATTTT. This translates into CASSPPGPTDTQYF. The chain links TRBV19 to TRBJ2-3; D gene unclear. This CDR3 is built from 14 residues. V lost 6 bases to trimming and J lost 2 bases, with 12 bases between them. In germline, CDR1 is LNHDA, CDR2 SQIVND (reference sequence).

In DNA, the CDR3 is TGTGCCAGCAGTGAGGTGGACAGGGCCATCTACGAGCAGTACTTC. Amino acids: CASSEVDRAIYEQYF. The gene calls are TRBV2 and TRBJ2-7, with 8 bases fitting TRBD1. V trimming: 3 bases; J trimming: 3 bases; junction bases outside the gene matches: 7. Germline CDR1 and CDR2: SNHLY and FYNNEI. The CDR3 is made up of 15 amino acids.

This clonotype was counted between two and nine times. The chain uses TRBV29-1 and TRBJ1-4, with D tentatively TRBD1 (6 bases). There are 12 residues in the CDR3. V lost 4 bases and J 8 bases, leaving 11 bases between the germline ends. Germline V lookup: CDR1 SQVTM, CDR2 ANQGSEA. In nucleotides, the CDR3 is TGCAGCGTTGCATCAGGGGCCGAAAAACTGTTTTTT. Amino acids: CSVASGAEKLFF.

This clonotype has a count of ten or more. The chain joins TRBV7-6 to TRBJ2-3; D is undetermined. The V gene lost 2 bases and the J gene lost 0 bases, with 12 bases spanning the gap. This CDR3 contains 16 residues. Germline V gives CDR1 SGHVS, CDR2 FNYEAQ. The CDR3: CASSLPLVGSTDTQYF. The CDR3 region has the DNA TGTGCCAGCAGCTTACCCCTCGTAGGGAGCACAGATACGCAGTATTTT.

The rearrangement uses TRBV19 and TRBJ1-5, with D unresolved. Germline CDR1 reads LNHDA; CDR2 reads SQIVND (reference sequence). The CDR3 covers 13 residues. V lost 3 bases to trimming and J lost 2 bases, with 5 bases between them. The CDR3 protein is CASSISGNQPQHF. Written as DNA, the CDR3 is TGTGCCAGTAGTATCTCGGGCAATCAGCCCCAGCATTTT.

This chain links TRBV18 with TRBJ2-5; D is ambiguous. Trimming pared 8 bases from V and 5 bases from J, leaving 6 bases between. Per germline, CDR1 KGHSH and CDR2 LQKENI. CDR3 length equals 10 residues. The CDR3 spells CASHGETQYF. CDR3 DNA sequence: TGTGCCAGCCACGGGGAGACCCAGTACTTC.

V and J are TRBV2 and TRBJ2-3, with 7 nucleotides matching TRBD1. The J segment lost 1 base and the V segment lost 6 bases, leaving 7 bases of the junction unmatched. This CDR3 has 15 amino acids. Germline CDR1 SNHLY, CDR2 FYNNEI. The CDR3 DNA sequence: TGTGCCAGCAGCCCAGGGGGTGCAGGCACAGATACGCAGTATTTT. This gives the protein CASSPGGAGTDTQYF.